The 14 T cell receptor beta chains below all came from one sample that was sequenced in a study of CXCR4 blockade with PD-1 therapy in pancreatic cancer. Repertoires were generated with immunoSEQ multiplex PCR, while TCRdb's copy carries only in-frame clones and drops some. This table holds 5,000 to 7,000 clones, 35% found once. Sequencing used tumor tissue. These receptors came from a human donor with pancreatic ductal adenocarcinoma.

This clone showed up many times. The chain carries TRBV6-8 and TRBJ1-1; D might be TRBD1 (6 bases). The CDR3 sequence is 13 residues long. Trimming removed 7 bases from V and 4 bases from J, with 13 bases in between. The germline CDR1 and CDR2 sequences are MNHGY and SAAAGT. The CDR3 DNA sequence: TGTGCCAGCATCCAGATCAGGGGCACTGAAGCTTTCTTT. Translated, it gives CASIQIRGTEAFF.

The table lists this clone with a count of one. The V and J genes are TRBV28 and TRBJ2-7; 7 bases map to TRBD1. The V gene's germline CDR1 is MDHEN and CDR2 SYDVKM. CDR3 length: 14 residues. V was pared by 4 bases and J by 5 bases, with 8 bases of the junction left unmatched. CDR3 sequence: CASSSGTVRHEQYF. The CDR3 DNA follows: TGTGCCAGCAGTTCAGGGACAGTTCGCCACGAGCAGTACTTC.

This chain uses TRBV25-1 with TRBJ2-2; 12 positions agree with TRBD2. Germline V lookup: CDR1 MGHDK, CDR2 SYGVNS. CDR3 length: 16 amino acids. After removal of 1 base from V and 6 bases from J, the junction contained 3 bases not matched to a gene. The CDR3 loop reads CASSESSGRVAGELFF. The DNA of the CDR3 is TGTGCCAGCAGTGAATCTAGCGGGAGGGTAGCCGGGGAGCTGTTTTTT.

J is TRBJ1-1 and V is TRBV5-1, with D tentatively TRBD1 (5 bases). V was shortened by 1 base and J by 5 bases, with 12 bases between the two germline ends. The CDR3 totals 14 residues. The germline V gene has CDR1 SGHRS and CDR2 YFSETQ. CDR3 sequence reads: CASSLIREGTEAFF. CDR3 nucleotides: TGCGCCAGCAGCTTGATTAGGGAGGGGACTGAAGCTTTCTTT.

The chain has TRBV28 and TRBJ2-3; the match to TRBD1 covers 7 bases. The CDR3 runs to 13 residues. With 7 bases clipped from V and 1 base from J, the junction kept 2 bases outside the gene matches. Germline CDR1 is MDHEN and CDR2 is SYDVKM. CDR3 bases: TGTGCCAGCAACGACAGGGGCACAGATACGCAGTATTTT. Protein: CASNDRGTDTQYF.

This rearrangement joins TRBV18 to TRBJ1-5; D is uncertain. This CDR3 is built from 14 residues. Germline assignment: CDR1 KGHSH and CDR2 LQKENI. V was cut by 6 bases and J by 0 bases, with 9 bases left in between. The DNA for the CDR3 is TGTGCCAGCTCGGCTGAGCATAGCAATCAGCCCCAGCATTTT. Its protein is CASSAEHSNQPQHF.

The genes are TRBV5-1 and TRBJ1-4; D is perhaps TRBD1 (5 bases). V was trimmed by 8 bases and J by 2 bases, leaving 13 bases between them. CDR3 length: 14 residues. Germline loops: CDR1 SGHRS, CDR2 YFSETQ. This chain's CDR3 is CASRGEATNEKLFF. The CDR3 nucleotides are TGCGCCAGTAGAGGGGAGGCCACTAATGAAAAACTGTTTTTT.

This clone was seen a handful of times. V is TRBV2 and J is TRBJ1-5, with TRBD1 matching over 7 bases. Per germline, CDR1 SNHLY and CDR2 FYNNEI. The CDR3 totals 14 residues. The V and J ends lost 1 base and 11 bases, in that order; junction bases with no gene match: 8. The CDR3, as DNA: TGTGCCAGCAGTGAAGGCAGGGGGTTCCAGTCCCAGCATTTT. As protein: CASSEGRGFQSQHF.

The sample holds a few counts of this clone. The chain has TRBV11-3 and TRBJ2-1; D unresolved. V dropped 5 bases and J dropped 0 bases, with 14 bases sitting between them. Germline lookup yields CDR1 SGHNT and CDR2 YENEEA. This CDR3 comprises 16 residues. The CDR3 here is CASSPGGDSSYNEQFF. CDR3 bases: TGTGCCAGCAGCCCCGGTGGAGATAGCTCCTACAATGAGCAGTTCTTC.

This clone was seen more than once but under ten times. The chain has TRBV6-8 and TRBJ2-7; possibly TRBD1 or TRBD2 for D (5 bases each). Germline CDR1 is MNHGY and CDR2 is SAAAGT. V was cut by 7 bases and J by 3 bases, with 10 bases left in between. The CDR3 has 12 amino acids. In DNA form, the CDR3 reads TGTGCCAGCAAGGGACGGCTCTACGAGCAGTACTTC. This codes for CASKGRLYEQYF.

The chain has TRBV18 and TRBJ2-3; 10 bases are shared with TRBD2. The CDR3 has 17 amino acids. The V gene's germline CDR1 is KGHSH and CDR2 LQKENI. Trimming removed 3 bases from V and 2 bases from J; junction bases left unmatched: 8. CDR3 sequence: CASSPLRTSGVTDTQYF. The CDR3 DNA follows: TGTGCCAGCTCACCCCTAAGGACTAGCGGAGTCACAGATACGCAGTATTTT. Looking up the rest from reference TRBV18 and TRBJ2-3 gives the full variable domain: NAGVMQNPRHLVRRRGQEARLRCSPMKGHSHVYWYRQLPEEGLKFMVYLQKENIIDESGMPKERFSAEFPKEGPSILRIQQVVRGDSAAYFCASSPLRTSGVTDTQYFGPGTRLTVL.

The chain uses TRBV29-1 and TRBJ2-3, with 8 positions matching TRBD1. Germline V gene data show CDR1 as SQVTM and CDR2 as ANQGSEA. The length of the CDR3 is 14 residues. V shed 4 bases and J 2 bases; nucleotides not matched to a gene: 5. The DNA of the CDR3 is TGCAGCGTTGGACAGGGGTGGGACACAGATACGCAGTATTTT. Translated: CSVGQGWDTDTQYF.

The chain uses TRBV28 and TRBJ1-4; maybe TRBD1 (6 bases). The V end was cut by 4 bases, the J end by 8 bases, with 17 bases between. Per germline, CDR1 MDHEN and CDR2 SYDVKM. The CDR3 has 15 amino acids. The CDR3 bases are TGTGCCAGCAGTTCCCAGGGACACGCGGCGGAAAAACTGTTTTTT. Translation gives CASSSQGHAAEKLFF.

The CDR3 nucleotides are TGTGCCATCAGCCCCAGTAGGTACGAGCAGTACTTC. This translates into CAISPSRYEQYF. V and J are TRBV6-8 and TRBJ2-7, with no clear D. The CDR3 loop spans 12 amino acids. Germline V gene data show CDR1 as MNHGY and CDR2 as SAAAGT. V was shortened by 10 bases and J by 4 bases, with 14 bases between the two germline ends.